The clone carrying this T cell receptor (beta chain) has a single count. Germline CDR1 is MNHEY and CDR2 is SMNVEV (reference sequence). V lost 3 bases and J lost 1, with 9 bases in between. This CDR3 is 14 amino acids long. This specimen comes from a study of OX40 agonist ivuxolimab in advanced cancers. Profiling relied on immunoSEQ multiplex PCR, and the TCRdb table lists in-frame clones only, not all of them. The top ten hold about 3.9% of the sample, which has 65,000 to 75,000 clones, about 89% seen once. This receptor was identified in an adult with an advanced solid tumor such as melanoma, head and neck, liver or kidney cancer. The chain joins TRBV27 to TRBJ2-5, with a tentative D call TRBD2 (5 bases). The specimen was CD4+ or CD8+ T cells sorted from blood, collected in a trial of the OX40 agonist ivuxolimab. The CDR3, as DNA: TGTGCCAGCAGTTTCGGAGGAATCCAAGAGACCCAGTACTTC. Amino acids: CASSFGGIQETQYF.